Listed below are T cell receptor beta chains from one sample, sequenced in a study of blood T cell repertoires in COVID-19. Clones were sequenced by immunoSEQ multiplex PCR, and TCRdb holds only the in-frame ones, with some missing. The sample consists of 65,000 to 90,000 clones, around 88% of them appearing once. The material sequenced was peripheral blood. These TCRs come from a man younger than 40 with acute or convalescent COVID-19. CDR3s include the opening cysteine and the closing phenylalanine or tryptophan. The D gene is left open where the match is weak. Only some rows state a clone size, as once, few, many or a class for expanded clones.

d_gene | j_gene | v_gene | abundance | CDR3nt | CDR3aa
TRBD1 | TRBJ1-2 | TRBV5-1 | few | TGCGCCAGCAGCTTGGAGGGACAGGGGTATGGCTACACCTTC | CASSLEGQGYGYTF
NA | TRBJ2-7 | TRBV7-9 | NA | TGTGCCAGCAGCACAAGACAGGACTACGAGCAGTACTTC | CASSTRQDYEQYF
TRBD1 | TRBJ1-2 | TRBV4-1 | NA | TGCGCCAGCAGCCAGGCTGGACAGGGAGGCTATGGCTACACCTTC | CASSQAGQGGYGYTF
TRBD2 | TRBJ2-4 | TRBV5-1 | NA | TGCGCCAGCAGCTCCCGGGAGGGCAAAAACATTCAGTACTTC | CASSSREGKNIQYF
TRBD2 | TRBJ2-1 | TRBV4-1 | NA | TGCGCCAGCAGCCCGGGACTAGCGGGAAGAAATGAGCAGTTCTTC | CASSPGLAGRNEQFF
NA | TRBJ2-5 | TRBV21-1 | NA | TGTGCCAGCAGCAAAGACAGGGAAGAGACCCAGTACTTC | CASSKDREETQYF
TRBD2 | TRBJ2-5 | TRBV7-2 | NA | TGTGCCAGCAGCCCCGTAGCGGGAGTGAGAGAGACCCAGTACTTC | CASSPVAGVRETQYF
TRBD1 | TRBJ2-2 | TRBV19 | NA | TGTGCCAGCTCGGAAGGGACAGGGGGACCGGGGGAGCTGTTTTTT | CASSEGTGGPGELFF
NA | TRBJ2-6 | TRBV6-5 | once | TGTGCCAGCATTATCTCTGGGGCCAACGTCCTGACTTTC | CASIISGANVLTF
NA | TRBJ1-2 | TRBV28 | once | TGTGCCAGCAGTTTAGTTTTAGCGGATGGCTACACCTTC | CASSLVLADGYTF
NA | TRBJ2-3 | TRBV9 | NA | TGTGCCAGCAGCGTAGCTGGGACTCCAGATACGCAGTATTTT | CASSVAGTPDTQYF
TRBD1 | TRBJ1-4 | TRBV15 | NA | TGTGCCACCAGCAGAGGAGGGACAGCGAATGAAAAACTGTTTTTT | CATSRGGTANEKLFF
NA | TRBJ1-2 | TRBV5-8 | NA | TGTGCCAGCAGCTTGAGGGCAGGGTCCTATGGCTACACCTTC | CASSLRAGSYGYTF
NA | TRBJ2-1 | TRBV2 | NA | TGTGCCACCTCGGGGGACAATGAGCAGTTCTTC | CATSGDNEQFF
TRBD1 | TRBJ1-5 | TRBV30 | few | TGTGCCTGGAGTGCGGGGGACAGGGGAGGGAATCAGCCCCAGCATTTT | CAWSAGDRGGNQPQHF
NA | TRBJ2-7 | TRBV27 | NA | TGTGCCAGCAGTTTGGCACCGGGACTCACACCTTCCGAGCAGTACTTC | CASSLAPGLTPSEQYF
NA | TRBJ2-3 | TRBV29-1 | NA | TGCAGCGTTGAAGTAGAAGCTTCGGGGGTGCACACAGATACGCAGTATTTT | CSVEVEASGVHTDTQYF
TRBD1 | TRBJ2-5 | TRBV4-1 | NA | TGCGCCAGCAGCCAGGGACAGGGGAGTCTGTGGGAGACCCAGTACTTC | CASSQGQGSLWETQYF
NA | TRBJ2-7 | TRBV18 | NA | TGTGCCAGCTCACTAAATTCGGGGTACGAGCAGTACTTC | CASSLNSGYEQYF
NA | TRBJ1-5 | TRBV6-5 | NA | TGTGCCAGCAGCCCCCGGGGAGGGGGCAATCAGCCCCAGCATTTT | CASSPRGGGNQPQHF
NA | TRBJ2-7 | TRBV5-4 | NA | TGTGCCAGCAGCTTGGGTACCCGGGGACATGGGGAGCAGTACTTC | CASSLGTRGHGEQYF
TRBD2 | TRBJ2-2 | TRBV27 | NA | TGTGCCAGCAGCTGGGACGGGAGGTCCGGGGAGCTGTTTTTT | CASSWDGRSGELFF
TRBD1 | TRBJ2-1 | TRBV27 | NA | TGTGCCAGCAGTACAGGGGACAGCTTGCTGGGGAATGAGCAGTTCTTC | CASSTGDSLLGNEQFF
NA | TRBJ1-1 | TRBV7-8 | once | TGTGCCAGCAGCTTAGATGGGAGCACTGAAGCTTTCTTT | CASSLDGSTEAFF
TRBD2 | TRBJ2-1 | TRBV11-2 | NA | TGTGCCAGCAGCTTAGATAGACTAGCGGGGTACAATGAGCAGTTCTTC | CASSLDRLAGYNEQFF
NA | TRBJ2-7 | TRBV7-8 | NA | TGTGCCAGCAGCGAGGGAGTGGTGGACTCCTACGAGCAGTACTTC | CASSEGVVDSYEQYF
NA | TRBJ2-5 | TRBV6-2/TRBV6-3 | once | TGTGCCAGCAGTTACTCCCTGGAAGGGATACGGGGAGCTGAGACCCAGTACTTC | CASSYSLEGIRGAETQYF
TRBD1 | TRBJ1-5 | TRBV28 | NA | TGTGCCAGCAGTGACAGGGTCAATCAGCCCCAGCATTTT | CASSDRVNQPQHF
NA | TRBJ1-5 | TRBV15 | NA | TGTGCCACCAGCAGAGGGGATCTAACAGGGACTCAGCCCCAGCATTTT | CATSRGDLTGTQPQHF
TRBD1 | TRBJ2-1 | TRBV10-1 | NA | TGCGCCAGCAGTGAGTCGCAGGGGGCCCTCAACAATGAGCAGTTCTTC | CASSESQGALNNEQFF
NA | TRBJ2-5 | TRBV6-5 | NA | TGTGCCAGCAGTTCCCCAGGCTTGTTAGAGACCCAGTACTTC | CASSSPGLLETQYF
NA | TRBJ1-2 | TRBV7-2 | NA | TGTGCCAGCAGCTTTTTCGGAGGAGCGGACTATGGCTACACCTTC | CASSFFGGADYGYTF
TRBD1 | TRBJ2-7 | TRBV11-2 | NA | TGTGCCAGCAGCTTAGCTTTCGGGACAGGGGGCGAGCAGTACTTC | CASSLAFGTGGEQYF
NA | TRBJ1-5 | TRBV19 | NA | TGTGCCAGTAGTAGACAGTGGAATCAGCCCCAGCATTTT | CASSRQWNQPQHF
NA | TRBJ1-1 | TRBV7-2 | NA | TGTGCCAGCAGCTTAGTCAAGGGCCAGGGGAACACTGAAGCTTTCTTT | CASSLVKGQGNTEAFF
NA | TRBJ1-2 | TRBV6-5 | NA | TGTGCCAGCAGTTCGCCCGCCAGGAACGGCTACACCTTC | CASSSPARNGYTF
TRBD1 | TRBJ2-1 | TRBV7-2 | NA | TGTGCCAGCAGGCTCGCTCCAGGGGGTAGCAATGAGCAGTTCTTC | CASRLAPGGSNEQFF
NA | TRBJ2-3 | TRBV4-3 | NA | TGCGCCAGCAGCCAAGGGGGCTACGGCACAGATACGCAGTATTTT | CASSQGGYGTDTQYF
NA | TRBJ2-2 | TRBV19 | NA | TGTGCCAGTAGTATAGACCGGGGGGAGCTGTTTTTT | CASSIDRGELFF
NA | TRBJ2-1 | TRBV10-1 | NA | TGCGCCAGCAGCCGATGGGGAGGCCCTCGCTCCTACAATGAGCAGTTCTTC | CASSRWGGPRSYNEQFF
NA | TRBJ2-3 | TRBV2 | NA | TGTGCCAGCAGTCAACAAAGAGATACGCAGTATTTT | CASSQQRDTQYF
NA | TRBJ2-2 | TRBV4-2 | NA | TGTGCCAGCAGCCAAGATCAAGGGGTAGCCGGGGAGCTGTTTTTT | CASSQDQGVAGELFF
TRBD1 | TRBJ1-1 | TRBV28 | NA | TGTGCCAGCAGTTTTTCGCTCCGGGACAGGGGGCCAATTCCTGAAGCTTTCTTT | CASSFSLRDRGPIPEAFF
TRBD1 | TRBJ1-4 | TRBV20-1 | once | TGCAGTGCTAGTACACAGGGGGAAAAACTGTTTTTT | CSASTQGEKLFF
TRBD1 | TRBJ2-7 | TRBV28 | NA | TGTGCCAGCACCCCGGGGACAGGGACCTACGAGCAGTACTTC | CASTPGTGTYEQYF
TRBD1 | TRBJ2-3 | TRBV6-1 | NA | TGTGCCAGCAGTGAAATAAGTCCGGGACAGGGGACAGATACGCAGTATTTT | CASSEISPGQGTDTQYF
NA | TRBJ2-7 | TRBV28 | NA | TGTGCCAGCAGTCTTACAGGGCTAGCCAGGTACGAGCAGTACTTC | CASSLTGLARYEQYF
NA | TRBJ2-5 | TRBV4-1 | NA | TGCGCCAGCAGCCGCAGGGTAGAAGAGACCCAGTACTTC | CASSRRVEETQYF
NA | TRBJ2-1 | TRBV5-6 | NA | TGTGCCAGCAGCTTGGGGCCGTCATTCTACAATGAGCAGTTCTTC | CASSLGPSFYNEQFF
TRBD1 | TRBJ2-1 | TRBV28 | NA | TGTGCCAGCAGTACCGGACAGGCGAACAATGAGCAGTTCTTC | CASSTGQANNEQFF